The 23 T cell receptor beta chains below come from one sample, sequenced in a study of blood T cell repertoires in COVID-19. Generated by immunoSEQ multiplex PCR, the TCRdb table keeps only in-frame clones and is missing some. The sample includes 87,000 or so clones, around nine tenths of them seen just once. The material sequenced was peripheral blood. Source of these receptors: a woman of 80 years or more with acute or convalescent COVID-19.

The chain employs TRBV12-3 or TRBV12-4 and TRBJ2-1; D remains unclear. There are 12 residues in the CDR3. The V end was cut by 3 bases, the J end by 8 bases, with 8 bases between. In nucleotides, the CDR3 is TGTGCCAGCAGTTTGTATATCGATGAGCAGTTCTTC. Translation: CASSLYIDEQFF.

This chain joins TRBV6-5 and TRBJ1-1; 8 bases line up with TRBD1. CDR1 is MNHEY, CDR2 SVGAGI, per germline. The CDR3 has 15 amino acids. V trimming: 2 bases; J trimming: 1 base; junction bases outside the gene matches: 3. The CDR3 DNA reads as TGTGCCAGCAGTTACCCCGGGACAGGGAACACTGAAGCTTTCTTT. Translating gives CASSYPGTGNTEAFF.

The chain carries TRBV19 and TRBJ1-1, with D possibly TRBD1 on 6 matching bases. CDR3 length equals 15 residues. Germline CDR1 and CDR2: LNHDA and SQIVND (reference sequence). V lost 5 bases to trimming and J lost 2 bases, with 15 bases between them. The CDR3 DNA is TGTGCCAGTAGTCCCGGAGACAGGACAAACACTGAAGCTTTCTTT. Translating it yields CASSPGDRTNTEAFF.

This clone was observed once. V and J are TRBV3-1 (or the pseudogene TRBV3-2) and TRBJ1-2, with D unclear. The CDR3 is made up of 15 amino acids. Trimming cost V 0 bases and J 1 base, with 9 bases left between them. Looked up from germline, CDR1 is LGHDT and CDR2 is YNNKEL (reference sequence). CDR3 sequence (DNA): TGTGCCAGCAGCCAAGATCTCCAGTTTAACTATGGCTACACCTTC. It encodes CASSQDLQFNYGYTF.

The genes are TRBV27 and TRBJ2-5, with TRBD1 matching 9 bases. This CDR3 comprises 14 residues. With V trimmed by 6 bases and J by 5 bases, 7 bases remained unmatched. Germline assignment: CDR1 MNHEY and CDR2 SMNVEV (reference sequence). CDR3 region: CASRPPGQGETQYF. The CDR3 nucleotides read TGTGCCAGCAGACCTCCGGGACAGGGTGAGACCCAGTACTTC.

The chain links TRBV9 to TRBJ2-2, with 9 bases that match TRBD1. Germline CDR1 reads SGDLS; CDR2 reads YYNGEE. With 4 bases clipped from V and 5 bases from J, the junction kept 6 bases outside the gene matches. This CDR3 is built from 15 residues. The CDR3 DNA is TGTGCCAGCAGCTTTACAGGGGGCTGGACCGGGGAGCTGTTTTTT. Protein product: CASSFTGGWTGELFF.

The chain has TRBV19 and TRBJ2-1; weak D call: TRBD2 (6 bases). The CDR3 is 14 amino acids. The ends were cut back, 10 bases at V and 9 bases at J, with 22 bases in the middle. Germline V gene data show CDR1 as LNHDA and CDR2 as SQIVND (reference sequence). CDR3 residues: CATNLGGTTGEQFF. DNA of the CDR3: TGTGCCACCAATCTCGGGGGTACGACGGGTGAGCAGTTCTTC.

The V call is TRBV5-1, the J call TRBJ2-3; the match to TRBD1 covers 10 bases. Germline V gene data show CDR1 as SGHRS and CDR2 as YFSETQ. The V gene end was trimmed by 0 bases and the J gene end by 4 bases; junction bases not matched to a gene: 5. The CDR3 extends over 16 amino acids. CDR3: CASSLAGTGVSDTQYF. Written as DNA, the CDR3 is TGCGCCAGCAGCTTGGCCGGGACAGGGGTGTCAGATACGCAGTATTTT. The whole variable domain, remainder taken from reference TRBV5-1 and TRBJ2-3, is KAGVTQTPRYLIKTRGQQVTLSCSPISGHRSVSWYQQTPGQGLQFLFEYFSETQRNKGNFPGRFSGRQFSNSRSEMNVSTLELGDSALYLCASSLAGTGVSDTQYFGPGTRLTVL.

Of note for this clone: The same CDR3 can be traced to other DNA sequences in this sample. The gene calls are TRBV5-1 and TRBJ2-7; 7 positions agree with TRBD2. Germline CDR1 reads SGHRS; CDR2 reads YFSETQ. The CDR3 is 15 amino acids. J was trimmed by 0 bases and V by 4 bases; bases with no gene match: 7. CDR3 nucleotide sequence: TGCGCCAGCAGCACGGGGGGTGTGGGCTCCTACGAGCAGTACTTC. This translates into CASSTGGVGSYEQYF.

The V call is TRBV6-5, the J call TRBJ1-1, with D possibly being TRBD1 (5 bases). V lost 6 bases and J 1 base, leaving 6 bases between the germline ends. CDR1 and CDR2 (germline): MNHEY, SVGAGI. This CDR3 contains 12 residues. CDR3 nucleotides: TGTGCCAGCAGAACAGGGAACACTGAAGCTTTCTTT. Translation: CASRTGNTEAFF.

The rearrangement uses TRBV19 and TRBJ2-7, with 8 bases that match TRBD1. The germline gives CDR1 LNHDA, CDR2 SQIVND (reference sequence). The CDR3 is made up of 16 amino acids. The V and J ends lost 6 bases and 2 bases, in that order; junction bases with no gene match: 12. This chain's CDR3 is CASSTLLVTGAYEQYF. The DNA for the CDR3 is TGTGCCAGTAGCACCCTGTTGGTGACAGGGGCCTACGAGCAGTACTTC.

J is TRBJ2-3 and V is TRBV7-9; possibly TRBD2 for D (5 bases). The germline V and J ends were trimmed by 0 bases and 2 bases, with 15 bases remaining between them. The CDR3 runs to 17 residues. Germline lookup yields CDR1 SEHNR and CDR2 FQNEAQ (reference sequence). The CDR3 loop is CASSLAYRAGNTDTQYF. The CDR3, as DNA: TGTGCCAGCAGCTTAGCGTATCGGGCGGGCAACACAGATACGCAGTATTTT.

The chain uses TRBV10-3 and TRBJ1-2; TRBD1 matches at 8 bases. Germline loops: CDR1 ENHRY, CDR2 SYGVKD. This CDR3 comprises 13 residues. After removal of 6 bases from V and 4 bases from J, the junction contained 4 bases not matched to a gene. In nucleotides, the CDR3 is TGTGCCATCAGCGCGGACAGGGTCTATGGCTACACCTTC. Protein sequence: CAISADRVYGYTF.

The rearrangement links TRBV12-3 or TRBV12-4 to TRBJ2-2; D gene unclear. V gave up 6 bases and J gave up 3 bases, with 5 bases separating them. The CDR3 has 12 residues. The DNA for the CDR3 is TGTGCCAGCAGGGCCTACACCGGGGAGCTGTTTTTT. Translating gives CASRAYTGELFF.

The chain has TRBV6-5 and TRBJ1-5, with D unclear. CDR3 length: 15 residues. Trimming stripped 2 bases from V and 0 bases from J, with 8 bases between. CDR1 MNHEY and CDR2 SVGAGI come from the germline V gene. CDR3 nucleotides: TGTGCCAGCAGTTACGGCCAGAATAGCAATCAGCCCCAGCATTTT. Protein: CASSYGQNSNQPQHF.

The V and J genes are TRBV15 and TRBJ1-2; 9 bases agree with TRBD1. Germline CDR1 reads LNHNV; CDR2 reads YYDKDF (reference sequence). The CDR3 covers 14 residues. The J segment lost 3 bases and the V segment lost 5 bases, leaving 4 bases of the junction unmatched. In nucleotides, the CDR3 is TGTGCCACCAGCGGCCGGGACAGGGACTATGGCTACACCTTC. Translation: CATSGRDRDYGYTF.

This clone was seen only once. The rearrangement links TRBV7-2 to TRBJ1-2, with D uncertain. CDR3 length: 13 residues. Germline CDR1 and CDR2: SGHTA and FQGNSA. V lost 0 bases and J lost 2, with 4 bases in between. In nucleotides, the CDR3 is TGTGCCAGCAGCTTAGCTCAGAACTATGGCTACACCTTC. Translating it yields CASSLAQNYGYTF.

V usage is TRBV5-1 and J usage is TRBJ1-1; weak D call: TRBD1 (5 bases). Germline V gene data show CDR1 as SGHRS and CDR2 as YFSETQ. Trimming stripped 0 bases from V and 10 bases from J, with 19 bases between. The CDR3 has 15 amino acids. The CDR3 loop reads CASSLAAREVGLAFF. The CDR3 bases are TGCGCCAGCAGCTTGGCGGCAAGGGAGGTGGGGCTAGCTTTCTTT.

This clone has just a few counts. This chain uses TRBV7-2 with TRBJ2-7; 9 nucleotides line up with TRBD1. This CDR3 spans 15 amino acids. Germline CDR1 and CDR2: SGHTA and FQGNSA. With 5 bases clipped from V and 2 bases from J, the junction kept 7 bases outside the gene matches. Here the CDR3 reads CASSEGQGGAYEQYF. CDR3 in DNA: TGTGCCAGCAGCGAGGGACAGGGAGGGGCCTACGAGCAGTACTTC.

The genes are TRBV23-1 and TRBJ1-2; D perhaps matches TRBD1 (6 bases). TRBV23-1 is assigned to the ORF class and has an uncertain function. The CDR3 contains 15 residues. V gave up 1 base and J gave up 2 bases, with 11 bases separating them. CDR3 in DNA: TGCGCCAGCAGTCAATTGGGTGGACAGAACTATGGCTACACCTTC. This codes for CASSQLGGQNYGYTF.

This rearrangement joins TRBV7-9 to TRBJ2-4; no definite D call. In germline, CDR1 is SEHNR, CDR2 FQNEAQ (reference sequence). This CDR3 is 15 amino acids long. The V and J ends lost 0 bases and 1 base respectively, with 7 bases between them. The CDR3 reads CASSLASKAKNIQYF. The CDR3, as DNA: TGTGCCAGCAGCTTAGCGAGCAAGGCCAAAAACATTCAGTACTTC.

The CDR3 nucleotides are TGTGCCAGCAGTTCTCCCGGTAGCTATGGCTACACCTTC. Protein product: CASSSPGSYGYTF. This chain joins TRBV25-1 and TRBJ1-2; D is undetermined. V gave up 5 bases and J gave up 4 bases, with 11 bases separating them. The CDR3 sequence is 13 residues long. The germline CDR1 and CDR2 sequences are MGHDK and SYGVNS.

V usage is TRBV2 and J usage is TRBJ1-4, with TRBD1 matching over 9 bases. CDR1 is SNHLY, CDR2 FYNNEI, per germline. Trimming cost V 6 bases and J 8 bases; bases outside gene matches: 7. The CDR3 is 14 residues long. DNA for the CDR3: TGTGCCAGCAGATGGGACAGGGAGGTAGAAAAACTGTTTTTT. It specifies CASRWDREVEKLFF.